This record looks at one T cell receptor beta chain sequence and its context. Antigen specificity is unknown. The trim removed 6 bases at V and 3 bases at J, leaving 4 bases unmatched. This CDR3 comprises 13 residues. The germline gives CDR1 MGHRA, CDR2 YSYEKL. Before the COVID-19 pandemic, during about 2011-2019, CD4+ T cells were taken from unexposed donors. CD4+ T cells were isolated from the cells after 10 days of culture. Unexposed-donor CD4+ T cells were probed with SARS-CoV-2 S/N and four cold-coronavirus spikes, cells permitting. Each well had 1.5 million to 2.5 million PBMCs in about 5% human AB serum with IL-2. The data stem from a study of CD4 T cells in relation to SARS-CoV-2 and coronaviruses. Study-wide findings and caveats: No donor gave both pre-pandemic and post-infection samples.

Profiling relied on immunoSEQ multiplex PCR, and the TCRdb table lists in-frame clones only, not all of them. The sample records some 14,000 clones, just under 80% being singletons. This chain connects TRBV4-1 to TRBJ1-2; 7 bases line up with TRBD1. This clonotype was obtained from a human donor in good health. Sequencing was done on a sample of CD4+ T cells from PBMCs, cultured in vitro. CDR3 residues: CASSSDRDYGYTF. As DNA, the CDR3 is TGCGCCAGCAGTTCCGACAGGGACTATGGCTACACCTTC.